These 5 T cell receptor beta chains share one sample of origin, sequenced in a study of shared clonotypes between healthy human individuals. Sequencing was performed with immunoSEQ multiplex PCR; in TCRdb, only in-frame clones are kept and a portion is missing. The sample holds around 2,000,000 clones; approximately 94% are singletons and the top ten take around 1.7%. Naive CD8 cells, CD45RO-negative and positively selected for CCR7, excluded terminally differentiated effector memory CD45RA+ cells. Sequencing used naive CD8+ T cells from PBMCs. Receptor source: a man between 18 and 29 years old in good health. Some clones in this sample may be carry-over from other donors' samples.

V usage is TRBV7-8 and J usage is TRBJ1-4, with a possible D match to TRBD1 (5 bases). Trimming removed 1 base at V and 7 bases at J, with 13 bases between. Germline V gene lookup returns CDR1 SGHVS and CDR2 FQNEAQ. The CDR3 loop spans 15 amino acids. In DNA, the CDR3 is TGTGCCAGCAGCTTAGACAGGTCCGCCGGTGAAAAACTGTTTTTT. Protein product: CASSLDRSAGEKLFF.

Comment on this clone: The same CDR3 also results from other DNA sequences found in this sample. The chain links TRBV27 to TRBJ2-7; 7 bases are shared with TRBD1. The V gene's germline CDR1 is MNHEY and CDR2 SMNVEV (reference sequence). The ends lost 3 bases at V and 1 base at J; junction bases unmatched: 3. This CDR3 is built from 14 residues. The CDR3 reads CASSFGDSSYEQYF. The CDR3 DNA sequence: TGTGCCAGCAGTTTCGGGGACAGTTCCTACGAGCAGTACTTC.

This clone occurred once. This chain links TRBV4-1 with TRBJ2-2; TRBD2 aligns across 9 bases. J gave up 8 bases and V 2 bases, and 9 bases lay outside the gene matches. CDR1 and CDR2 from the germline V gene are MGHRA and YSYEKL. CDR3 length: 16 amino acids. CDR3 DNA: TGCGCCAGCAGCCAAAAAGTAGCGGGAGAGGGAGGGGAGCTGTTTTTT. This encodes CASSQKVAGEGGELFF.

In nucleotides, the CDR3 is TGCGCCAGCAGGCGCCAGGGGATAAACTACAATGAGCAGTTCTTC. This gives the protein CASRRQGINYNEQFF. The J gene is TRBJ2-1, the V gene TRBV5-1; tentative D call: TRBD1 (6 bases). Germline values: CDR1 SGHRS, CDR2 YFSETQ. The CDR3 runs to 15 residues. Between the trimmed V and J ends, which lost 5 bases and 3 bases, there was a span of 15 bases.

The chain combines TRBV30 with TRBJ1-1; no clear D. The CDR3 is 11 residues long. CDR1 and CDR2 from the germline V gene are GTSNPN and SVGIG (reference sequence). The ends were cut back, 6 bases at V and 0 bases at J, with 5 bases in the middle. This CDR3 is CACYLNTEAFF. The CDR3 bases are TGTGCCTGCTATTTGAACACTGAAGCTTTCTTT.